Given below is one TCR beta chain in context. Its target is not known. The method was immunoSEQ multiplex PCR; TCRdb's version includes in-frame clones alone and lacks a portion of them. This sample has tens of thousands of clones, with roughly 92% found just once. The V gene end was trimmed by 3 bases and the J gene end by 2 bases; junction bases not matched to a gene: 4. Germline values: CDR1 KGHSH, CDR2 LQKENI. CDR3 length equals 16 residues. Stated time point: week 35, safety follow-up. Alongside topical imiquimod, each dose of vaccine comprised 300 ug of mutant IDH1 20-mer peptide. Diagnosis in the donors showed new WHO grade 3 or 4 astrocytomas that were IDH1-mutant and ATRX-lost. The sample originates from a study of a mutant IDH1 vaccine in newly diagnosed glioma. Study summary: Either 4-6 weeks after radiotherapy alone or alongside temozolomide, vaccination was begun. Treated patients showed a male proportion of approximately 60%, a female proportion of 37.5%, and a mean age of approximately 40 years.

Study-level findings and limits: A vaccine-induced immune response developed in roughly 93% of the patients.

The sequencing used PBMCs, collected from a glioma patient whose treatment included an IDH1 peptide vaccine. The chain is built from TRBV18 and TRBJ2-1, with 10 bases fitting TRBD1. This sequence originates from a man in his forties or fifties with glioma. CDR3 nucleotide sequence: TGTGCCAGCTCACCTCCGGGACAGGGGACCTACAATGAGCAGTTCTTC. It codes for CASSPPGQGTYNEQFF.